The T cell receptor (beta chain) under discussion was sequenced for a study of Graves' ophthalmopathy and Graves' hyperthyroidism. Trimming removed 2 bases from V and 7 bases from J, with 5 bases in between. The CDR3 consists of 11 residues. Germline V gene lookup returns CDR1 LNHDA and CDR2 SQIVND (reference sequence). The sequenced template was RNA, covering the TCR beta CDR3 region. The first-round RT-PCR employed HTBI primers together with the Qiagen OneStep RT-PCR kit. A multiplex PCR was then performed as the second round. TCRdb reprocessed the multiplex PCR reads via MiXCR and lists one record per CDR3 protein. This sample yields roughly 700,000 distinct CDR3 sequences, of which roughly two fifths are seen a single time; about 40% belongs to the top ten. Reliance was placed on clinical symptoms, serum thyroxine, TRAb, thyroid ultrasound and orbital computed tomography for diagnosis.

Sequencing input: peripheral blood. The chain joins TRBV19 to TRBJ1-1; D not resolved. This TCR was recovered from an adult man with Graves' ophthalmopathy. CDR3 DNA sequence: TGTGCCAGTAGTATACTCAATGAAGCTTTCTTT. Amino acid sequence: CASSILNEAFF.